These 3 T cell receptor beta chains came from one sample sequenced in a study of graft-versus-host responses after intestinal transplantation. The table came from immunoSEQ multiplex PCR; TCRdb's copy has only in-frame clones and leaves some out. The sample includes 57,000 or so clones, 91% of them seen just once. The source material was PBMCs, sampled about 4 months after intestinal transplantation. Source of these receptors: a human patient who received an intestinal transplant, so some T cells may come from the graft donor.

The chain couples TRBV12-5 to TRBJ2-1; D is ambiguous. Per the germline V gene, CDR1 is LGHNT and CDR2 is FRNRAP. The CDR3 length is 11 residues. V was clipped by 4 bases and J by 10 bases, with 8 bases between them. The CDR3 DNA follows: TGTGCTAGTGGTTGGAATAAGGAGCAGTTCTTC. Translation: CASGWNKEQFF.

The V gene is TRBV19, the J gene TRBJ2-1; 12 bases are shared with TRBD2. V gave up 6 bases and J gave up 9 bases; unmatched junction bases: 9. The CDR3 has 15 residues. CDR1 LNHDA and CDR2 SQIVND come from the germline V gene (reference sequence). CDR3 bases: TGTGCCAGTAGCAGCTCTAGCGGGGGGGATATTGAGCAGTTCTTC. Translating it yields CASSSSSGGDIEQFF.

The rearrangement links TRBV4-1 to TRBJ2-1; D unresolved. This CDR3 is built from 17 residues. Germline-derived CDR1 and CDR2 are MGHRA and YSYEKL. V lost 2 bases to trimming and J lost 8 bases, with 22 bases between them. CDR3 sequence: CASSQTPSRPQFDEQFF. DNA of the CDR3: TGCGCCAGCAGCCAAACCCCGAGCCGCCCCCAGTTTGATGAGCAGTTCTTC.